Listed below are T cell receptor beta chains from one sample, sequenced in a study of T cells in Graves' hyperthyroidism and ophthalmopathy. TCRdb analysed the multiplex PCR reads with MiXCR anew, one entry per CDR3 protein. The data contain fewer than 300,000 distinct CDR3 sequences, 25% of them singletons. The sequencing input was blood. The receptor source for this set is a man in his forties with Graves' hyperthyroidism that later progressed to Graves' ophthalmopathy. CDR3s include the opening cysteine and the closing phenylalanine or tryptophan. Each record gives: D gene, V gene, J gene, CDR3 length, clone size, CDR3 DNA, CDR3 protein. D genes are given only for firm matches. Rows may omit the clone size; those that give it use once, few, many or a size class.

D: -; V: TRBV14; J: TRBJ2-7; length: 15; size: many; DNA: TGTGCCAGCAGCCAATGGGAGACAGGTCGGCACGAGCAGTACTTC; CDR3: CASSQWETGRHEQYF
D: TRBD1; V: TRBV19; J: TRBJ1-1; length: 17; size: many; DNA: TGTGCCAGTAGTATTCGGCGGACAGGACCTATGAACACTGAAGCTTTCTTT; CDR3: CASSIRRTGPMNTEAFF
D: -; V: TRBV9; J: TRBJ2-5; length: 13; size: -; DNA: TGTGCCAGCAGCGTAGCCCCCTCAGAGACCCAGTACTTC; CDR3: CASSVAPSETQYF
D: TRBD1; V: TRBV4-1; J: TRBJ2-5; length: 14; size: many; DNA: TGCGCCAGCAGCCGTGGGACAGAGCAAGAGACCCAGTACTTC; CDR3: CASSRGTEQETQYF
D: -; V: TRBV6-5; J: TRBJ2-7; length: 15; size: many; DNA: TGTGCCAGCAGTTACTCTGCCAGGGGTGGGTACGAGCAGTACTTC; CDR3: CASSYSARGGYEQYF
D: -; V: TRBV7-9; J: TRBJ1-1; length: 15; size: many; DNA: TGTGCCAGCAGCTCTACCGGGACATTGAACACTGAAGCTTTCTTT; CDR3: CASSSTGTLNTEAFF
D: TRBD1; V: TRBV6-2/TRBV6-3; J: TRBJ1-5; length: 15; size: -; DNA: TGTGCCAGCAGTTACCTCGGACAGGGTGGTCAGCCCCAGCATTTT; CDR3: CASSYLGQGGQPQHF
D: -; V: TRBV7-2; J: TRBJ2-4; length: 15; size: many; DNA: TGTGCCAGCAGCTTAGATACTAACAGAAAAAACATTCAGTACTTC; CDR3: CASSLDTNRKNIQYF
D: TRBD2; V: TRBV4-2; J: TRBJ2-7; length: 14; size: few; DNA: TGTGCCAGCAGCTACCTAGCGGGAGAGGACGAGCAGTACTTC; CDR3: CASSYLAGEDEQYF
D: -; V: TRBV7-2; J: TRBJ2-7; length: 14; size: -; DNA: TGTGCCAGCAGCTTCGACTGGGGGTCCTACGAGCAGTACTTC; CDR3: CASSFDWGSYEQYF
D: -; V: TRBV7-3; J: TRBJ2-7; length: 15; size: -; DNA: TGTGCCAGCAGCCCGAGCCCAGGACGGGGCTACGAGCAGTACTTC; CDR3: CASSPSPGRGYEQYF
D: -; V: TRBV6-1; J: TRBJ2-7; length: 14; size: many; DNA: TGTGCCAGCAGCGATCTCCCAAAATCCTACGAGCAGTACTTC; CDR3: CASSDLPKSYEQYF
D: TRBD2; V: TRBV4-2; J: TRBJ2-7; length: 16; size: few; DNA: TGTGCCAGCAGCCAAGTACATCTAGCGGGAACCCACGAGCAGTACTTC; CDR3: CASSQVHLAGTHEQYF
D: TRBD2; V: TRBV20-1; J: TRBJ2-5; length: 17; size: -; DNA: TGCAGTGCTAGAGATCCCACTAGCGGAAGGAGGGGTTGGACCCAGTACTTC; CDR3: CSARDPTSGRRGWTQYF
D: TRBD2; V: TRBV6-5; J: TRBJ2-7; length: 13; size: -; DNA: TGTGCCAGCAGTTATGGGAGGGCGCTGGAGCAGTACTTC; CDR3: CASSYGRALEQYF
D: TRBD2; V: TRBV18; J: TRBJ2-5; length: 23; size: -; DNA: TGTGCCAACTCCCCCTCTTCTGCTTACAAGAGGACTAGCGGGATAAAAGCGTGGGAGACCCAGTACTTC; CDR3: CANSPSSAYKRTSGIKAWETQYF
D: TRBD2; V: TRBV9; J: TRBJ2-7; length: 15; size: many; DNA: TGTGCCAGCAGCGGGCCGACTAGCGGGTTCAACGAGCAGTACTTC; CDR3: CASSGPTSGFNEQYF
D: -; V: TRBV12-5; J: TRBJ1-2; length: 16; size: many; DNA: TGTGCTAGTGGTTCTCCCCCGGAAGAAAATAACTATGGCTACACCTTC; CDR3: CASGSPPEENNYGYTF
D: -; V: TRBV5-1; J: TRBJ2-7; length: 15; size: many; DNA: TGCGCCAGCAGCCGGGAGTCTCAGAGCTCCTACGAGCAGTACTTC; CDR3: CASSRESQSSYEQYF
D: -; V: TRBV27; J: TRBJ2-7; length: 16; size: many; DNA: TGTGCCAGCAGCCTAAAAGATGGACGGAAATCCTACGAGCAGTACTTC; CDR3: CASSLKDGRKSYEQYF
D: TRBD1; V: TRBV2; J: TRBJ1-5; length: 16; size: many; DNA: TGTGCCAGCAGGAGAGGAGACAGGGGTCTCCCCCAGCCCCAGCATTTT; CDR3: CASRRGDRGLPQPQHF
D: -; V: TRBV12-3/TRBV12-4; J: TRBJ2-2; length: 14; size: many; DNA: TGTGCCAGCAGTAGACAGGACAACACCGGGGAGCTGTTTTTT; CDR3: CASSRQDNTGELFF
D: -; V: TRBV6-5; J: TRBJ2-6; length: 15; size: many; DNA: TGTGCCAGCAGTTACGGGGGCTCTGGGGCCAACGTCCTGACTTTC; CDR3: CASSYGGSGANVLTF
D: -; V: TRBV6-5; J: TRBJ2-5; length: 15; size: -; DNA: TGTGCCAGCAGTTACATGTCAGGGGCGCGGGAGACCCAGTACTTC; CDR3: CASSYMSGARETQYF
D: -; V: TRBV29-1; J: TRBJ2-7; length: 10; size: many; DNA: TGCAGCGTTGAAGATCCCGAGCAGTACTTC; CDR3: CSVEDPEQYF
D: -; V: TRBV24-1; J: TRBJ1-2; length: 13; size: -; DNA: TGTGCCACCAGTTCGACTGAGATCTATGGCTACACCTTC; CDR3: CATSSTEIYGYTF
D: TRBD1; V: TRBV28; J: TRBJ2-5; length: 14; size: -; DNA: TGTGCCAGCACCCCGGGACAGGGGCTGGAGACCCAGTACTTC; CDR3: CASTPGQGLETQYF
D: -; V: TRBV28; J: TRBJ1-5; length: 16; size: -; DNA: TGTGCCAGCGCGGCTGGCGGGGTAGTAAGCAATCAGCCCCAGCATTTT; CDR3: CASAAGGVVSNQPQHF
D: -; V: TRBV30; J: TRBJ1-1; length: 13; size: once; DNA: TGTGCCTGGAGTGTATGGGTGAACACTGAAGCTTTCTTT; CDR3: CAWSVWVNTEAFF
D: TRBD2; V: TRBV15; J: TRBJ2-2; length: 15; size: -; DNA: TGTGCCACCAGGCTTATGCGGGAGTACGTCGGGGAGCTGTTTTTT; CDR3: CATRLMREYVGELFF
D: -; V: TRBV10-3; J: TRBJ1-5; length: 13; size: many; DNA: TGTGCCATCAGTGTCAAGGAGAATCAGCCCCAGCATTTT; CDR3: CAISVKENQPQHF
D: TRBD2; V: TRBV2; J: TRBJ2-7; length: 16; size: -; DNA: TGTGCCAGCAGCCCCCTCGATTCGCGGGGGACCTACGAGCAGTACTTC; CDR3: CASSPLDSRGTYEQYF
D: -; V: TRBV10-2; J: TRBJ2-7; length: 15; size: many; DNA: TGCGCCAGCAGTGAGCTCGGCTCCCAGACCTACGAGCAGTACTTC; CDR3: CASSELGSQTYEQYF
D: -; V: TRBV29-1; J: TRBJ1-5; length: 13; size: few; DNA: TGCAGCGTTCAAAGCAGTCGCAATCAGCCCCAGCATTTT; CDR3: CSVQSSRNQPQHF
D: -; V: TRBV11-2; J: TRBJ1-5; length: 16; size: many; DNA: TGTGCCAGCAGCTTACGAAGAAAGAATGGCAATCAGCCCCAGCATTTT; CDR3: CASSLRRKNGNQPQHF
D: TRBD1; V: TRBV7-9; J: TRBJ2-7; length: 15; size: many; DNA: TGTGCCAGCAGTCGTGGACAGGGGTACACCTACGAGCAGTACTTC; CDR3: CASSRGQGYTYEQYF
D: -; V: TRBV19; J: TRBJ1-5; length: 12; size: many; DNA: TGTGCCAGCTCGGACGGCTTACAGCCCCAGCATTTT; CDR3: CASSDGLQPQHF
D: -; V: TRBV29-1; J: TRBJ2-7; length: 12; size: many; DNA: TGCAGCGTTTTAGGCCAGTTTTACGAGCAGTACTTC; CDR3: CSVLGQFYEQYF
D: -; V: TRBV6-5; J: TRBJ2-5; length: 13; size: many; DNA: TGTGCCAGCAGTTATCCGACTCAAGAGACCCAGTACTTC; CDR3: CASSYPTQETQYF
D: -; V: TRBV10-3; J: TRBJ2-5; length: 13; size: many; DNA: TGTGCCATCAGTGAGCCGAGGAGTGAGACCCAGTACTTC; CDR3: CAISEPRSETQYF
D: -; V: TRBV6-5; J: TRBJ1-2; length: 16; size: many; DNA: TGTGCCAGCAGTTCGACGGGACAACTCTTCAACTATGGCTACACCTTC; CDR3: CASSSTGQLFNYGYTF
D: -; V: TRBV5-1; J: TRBJ1-1; length: 12; size: -; DNA: TGCGCCAGCAGCCAACAGGGTTGGGAAGCTTTCTTT; CDR3: CASSQQGWEAFF
D: -; V: TRBV10-2; J: TRBJ1-2; length: 13; size: many; DNA: TGCGCCAGCAGTTTATCGGGGCGAGGTGGCTACACCTTC; CDR3: CASSLSGRGGYTF
D: -; V: TRBV20-1; J: TRBJ1-1; length: 14; size: many; DNA: TGCAGTGCTAGGGACCCCAGGGTGAACACTGAAGCTTTCTTT; CDR3: CSARDPRVNTEAFF
D: TRBD1; V: TRBV6-2/TRBV6-3; J: TRBJ1-2; length: 15; size: few; DNA: TGTGCCAGCAGTTACCCAGACAGGGGATCGGCTGGCTACACCTTC; CDR3: CASSYPDRGSAGYTF
D: TRBD2; V: TRBV27; J: TRBJ2-2; length: 16; size: many; DNA: TGTGCCAGCAGACGGTCACTAGCGGGTAACACCGGGGAGCTGTTTTTT; CDR3: CASRRSLAGNTGELFF
D: -; V: TRBV5-1; J: TRBJ1-1; length: 14; size: many; DNA: TGCGCCAGCAGCCCCGGATCCCCCGGCACTGAAGCTTTCTTT; CDR3: CASSPGSPGTEAFF
D: -; V: TRBV7-8; J: TRBJ2-1; length: 14; size: many; DNA: TGTGCCAGCAGCCAAAGTTTCTCCTACAATGAGCAGTTCTTC; CDR3: CASSQSFSYNEQFF
D: -; V: TRBV30; J: TRBJ1-2; length: 13; size: many; DNA: TGTGCCTGGACCCCAGCATCTAACTATGGCTACACCTTC; CDR3: CAWTPASNYGYTF
D: -; V: TRBV29-1; J: TRBJ2-5; length: 13; size: -; DNA: TGCAGCGTTGTATCCAGACCCCAAGAGACCCAGTACTTC; CDR3: CSVVSRPQETQYF